The 5 T cell receptor beta chains presented below share a single source sample, sequenced in a study of monozygotic twins with inflammatory bowel disease. With the 5' RACE reads reprocessed, TCRdb shows one record per CDR3 protein and no DNA. This listing includes 330,000 or so distinct CDR3 sequences. Sequenced sample: blood. These receptors came from a human donor with ulcerative colitis or Crohn's disease, or a healthy co-twin of an affected twin (not recorded which).

The V call is TRBV20-1, the J call TRBJ1-1. This CDR3 is 13 amino acids long. Germline V gives CDR1 DFQATT, CDR2 SNEGSKA (reference sequence). The CDR3 reads CSVNSQGGTEAFF.

The chain has TRBV20-1 and TRBJ2-2; as DNA is missing, the TRBD1 call by TCRdb cannot be tested. From germline, CDR1 is DFQATT and CDR2 SNEGSKA (reference sequence). The CDR3 spans 12 residues. This CDR3 reads CSADRETGELFF.

The CDR3 loop is CASSHKTGQGRTEAFF. The gene calls are TRBV5-1 and TRBJ1-1; without DNA, the TCRdb call of TRBD1 cannot be checked. The CDR3 is made up of 16 amino acids. Germline V CDR1 and CDR2: SGHRS, YFSETQ.

The J gene is TRBJ2-1, the V gene TRBV5-1; TCRdb selects TRBD2, and the lack of DNA leaves this call unchecked. Per the germline V gene, CDR1 is SGHRS and CDR2 is YFSETQ. CDR3 length equals 17 residues. CDR3 in amino acids: CASSLEVSGNSYNEQFF.

The chain uses TRBV20-1 and TRBJ2-2; the TRBD2 assignment by TCRdb is unverifiable without DNA. Germline V gene data show CDR1 as DFQATT and CDR2 as SNEGSKA (reference sequence). This CDR3 contains 16 residues. The CDR3 here is CSARDPQRGAVGELFF.